This T cell receptor (beta chain) originates from a study of T cell repertoires in cytomegalovirus infection. On the study more broadly: The authors relied on CMV epitopes, both recently identified HLA-C-restricted and well-studied HLA-B-restricted.

Study-level points and caveats: Ex vivo, HLA-C-restricted CMV-specific TCR beta clonotypes prevailed over the rest of the response.

MiXCR was run by TCRdb on the reads, yielding one entry per CDR3 protein. This sample has 20,000 to 25,000 distinct CDR3 sequences, with roughly 40% found just once. The sample holds a few counts of this clonotype. Its target is unknown. The CDR3 runs 13 residues. V lost 0 bases and J 1 base, leaving 3 bases between the germline ends. Germline V gene lookup returns CDR1 SGHVS and CDR2 FQNEAQ. The V and J genes are TRBV7-8 and TRBJ1-1, with unresolved D. The sample was CD8+ T cells from cultured PBMCs, taken from culture after CMV antigen stimulation. The sequence was collected from a human donor in good health (CMV status not recorded). Some clones in this sample may be carry-over from other donors' samples. For the CDR3, the DNA is TGTGCCAGCAGCTTAGCACCGAACACTGAAGCTTTCTTT. Its protein is CASSLAPNTEAFF.